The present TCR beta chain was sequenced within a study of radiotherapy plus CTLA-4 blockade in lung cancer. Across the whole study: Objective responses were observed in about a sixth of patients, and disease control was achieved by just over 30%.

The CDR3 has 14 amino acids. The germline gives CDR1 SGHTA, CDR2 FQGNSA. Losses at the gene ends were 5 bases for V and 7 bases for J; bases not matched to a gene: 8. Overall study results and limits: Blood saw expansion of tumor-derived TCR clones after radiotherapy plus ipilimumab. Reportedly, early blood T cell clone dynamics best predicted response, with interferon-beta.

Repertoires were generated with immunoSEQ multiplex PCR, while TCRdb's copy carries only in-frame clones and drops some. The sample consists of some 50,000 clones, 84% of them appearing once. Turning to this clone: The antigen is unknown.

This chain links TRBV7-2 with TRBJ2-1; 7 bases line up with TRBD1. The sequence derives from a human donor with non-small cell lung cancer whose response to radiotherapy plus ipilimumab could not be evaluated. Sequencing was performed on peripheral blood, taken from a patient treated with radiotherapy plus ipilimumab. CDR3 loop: CASSHDRARNEQFF. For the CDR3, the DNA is TGTGCCAGCAGCCATGACAGGGCAAGGAATGAGCAGTTCTTC.